A single sample is the source of the 7 T cell receptor beta chains below, sequenced in a study of T cell repertoires in cytomegalovirus infection. TCRdb independently ran MiXCR on the reads; one entry per CDR3 protein. Of about 250,000 distinct CDR3 sequences in the sample, approximately 15% are singletons; the top ten hold less than 60%. What was sequenced was CD8+ T cells from PBMCs. These receptors all stem from a human donor in good health (CMV status not recorded). Some clones in this sample may be carry-over from other donors' samples.

This clonotype occurred many times. The chain carries TRBV7-2 and TRBJ2-7; 9 positions agree with TRBD1. V was pared by 1 base and J by 1 base, with 17 bases of the junction left unmatched. Germline CDR1 reads SGHTA; CDR2 reads FQGNSA. The CDR3 spans 20 residues. The CDR3 is CASSLETPGQGLYGSYEQYF. In DNA, the CDR3 is TGTGCCAGCAGCTTAGAAACCCCGGGACAGGGTTTATACGGGTCCTACGAGCAGTACTTC.

At least ten counts were recorded for this clonotype. The J gene is TRBJ1-6, the V gene TRBV7-9, with 8 bases identical to TRBD1. The ends lost 3 bases at V and 1 base at J; junction bases unmatched: 11. The CDR3 covers 19 residues. CDR1 SEHNR and CDR2 FQNEAQ come from the germline V gene (reference sequence). The CDR3 spells CASSFDRGTGPSYNSPLHF. CDR3 in DNA: TGTGCCAGCAGCTTCGATCGTGGGACAGGTCCGTCCTATAATTCACCCCTCCACTTT.

A few counts support this clonotype. This sequence joins TRBV7-9 and TRBJ2-5, with D perhaps being TRBD1 or TRBD2 (5 bases each). The CDR3 spans 14 residues. The germline V gene encodes CDR1 SEHNR and CDR2 FQNEAQ (reference sequence). The ends were cut back, 2 bases at V and 5 bases at J, with 12 bases in the middle. The CDR3 nucleotides read TGTGCCAGCAGCTTATCTCGGGGCTTCGAGACCCAGTACTTC. Protein product: CASSLSRGFETQYF.

The CDR3 sequence is CASSLTGGFRESYEQYF. The CDR3 bases are TGTGCCAGCAGTTTAACAGGGGGCTTTCGGGAGTCCTACGAGCAGTACTTC. V and J are TRBV28 and TRBJ2-7; TRBD1 matches at 9 bases. Germline assignment: CDR1 MDHEN and CDR2 SYDVKM. The CDR3 length is 17 residues. With V trimmed by 2 bases and J by 1 base, 9 bases remained unmatched.

V is TRBV6-6 and J is TRBJ1-5; 7 positions match TRBD1. This CDR3 spans 17 amino acids. V lost 0 bases to trimming and J lost 4 bases; unmatched junction nucleotides: 9. Per the germline V gene, CDR1 is MNHNY and CDR2 is SVGAGI (reference sequence). CDR3 region: CASSYSPRQGRNQPQHF. The DNA for the CDR3 is TGTGCCAGCAGTTACTCGCCCCGACAGGGTAGAAATCAGCCCCAGCATTTT.

This clonotype was picked up many times. The chain is built from TRBV10-2 and TRBJ2-7, with a weak D call TRBD2 (6 bases). Trimming pared 0 bases from V and 5 bases from J, leaving 14 bases between. The CDR3 runs 15 residues. CDR1 and CDR2 (germline): WSHSY, SAAADI. This CDR3 reads CASSESPEEGNEQYF. In DNA, the CDR3 is TGCGCCAGCAGTGAGTCGCCGGAGGAGGGAAACGAGCAGTACTTC.

V is TRBV20-1 and J is TRBJ2-7; tentatively, D is TRBD2 (6 bases). Germline V gene data show CDR1 as DFQATT and CDR2 as SNEGSKA (reference sequence). The CDR3 spans 12 residues. V was shortened by 5 bases and J by 5 bases, with 13 bases between the two germline ends. CDR3 amino acids: CSAPWEADEQYF. The CDR3 DNA sequence: TGCAGTGCTCCATGGGAGGCAGACGAGCAGTACTTC.